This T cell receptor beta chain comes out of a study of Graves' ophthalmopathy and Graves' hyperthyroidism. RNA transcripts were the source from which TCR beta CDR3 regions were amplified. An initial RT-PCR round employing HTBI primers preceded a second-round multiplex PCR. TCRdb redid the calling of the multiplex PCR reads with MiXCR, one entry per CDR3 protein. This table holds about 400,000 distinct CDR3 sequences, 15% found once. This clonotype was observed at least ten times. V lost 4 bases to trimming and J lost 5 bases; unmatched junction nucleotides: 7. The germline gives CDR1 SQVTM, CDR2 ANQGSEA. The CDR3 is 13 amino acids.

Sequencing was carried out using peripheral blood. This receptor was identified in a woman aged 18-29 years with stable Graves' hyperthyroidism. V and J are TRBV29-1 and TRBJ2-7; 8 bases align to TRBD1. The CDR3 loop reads CSVARDRRNEQYF. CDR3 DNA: TGCAGCGTTGCCCGGGACAGGAGGAACGAGCAGTACTTC.